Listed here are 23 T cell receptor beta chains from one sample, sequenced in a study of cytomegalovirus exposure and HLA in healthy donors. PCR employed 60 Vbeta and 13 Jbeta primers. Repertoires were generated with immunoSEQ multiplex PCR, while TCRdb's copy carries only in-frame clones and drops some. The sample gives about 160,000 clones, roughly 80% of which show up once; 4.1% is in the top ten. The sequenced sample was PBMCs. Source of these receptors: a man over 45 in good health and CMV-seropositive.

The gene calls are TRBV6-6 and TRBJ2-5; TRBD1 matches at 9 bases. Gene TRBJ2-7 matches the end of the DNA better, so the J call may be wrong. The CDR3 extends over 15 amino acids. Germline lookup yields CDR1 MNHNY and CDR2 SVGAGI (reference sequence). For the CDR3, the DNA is TGTGCCAGCAGACATCCGGGACAGGGCTCCTACGAGCAGTACTTC. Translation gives CASRHPGQGSYEQYF.

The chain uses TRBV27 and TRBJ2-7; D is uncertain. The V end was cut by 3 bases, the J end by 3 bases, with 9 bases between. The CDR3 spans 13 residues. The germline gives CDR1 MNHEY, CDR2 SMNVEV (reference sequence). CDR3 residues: CASSLGPGYEQYF. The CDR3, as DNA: TGTGCCAGCAGTTTGGGCCCCGGCTACGAGCAGTACTTC.

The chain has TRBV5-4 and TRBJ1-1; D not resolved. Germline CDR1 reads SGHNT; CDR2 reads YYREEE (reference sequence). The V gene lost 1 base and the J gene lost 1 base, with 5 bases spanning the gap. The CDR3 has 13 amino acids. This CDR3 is CASSLRGNTEAFF. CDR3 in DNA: TGTGCCAGCAGCTTGCGGGGGAACACTGAAGCTTTCTTT.

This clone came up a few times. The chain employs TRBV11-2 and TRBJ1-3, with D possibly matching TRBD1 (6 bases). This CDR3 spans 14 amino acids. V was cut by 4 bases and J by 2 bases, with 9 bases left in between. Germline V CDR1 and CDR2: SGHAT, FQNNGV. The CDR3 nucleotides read TGTGCCAGCAGCTACCAGGGGACTGGAAACACCATATATTTT. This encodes CASSYQGTGNTIYF.

The CDR3 nucleotides read TGTGCCAGCAGTTTGGGGCAGGGATGGTATGGGTCTTATGGCTACACCTTC. This encodes CASSLGQGWYGSYGYTF. The rearrangement links TRBV28 to TRBJ1-2; perhaps TRBD1 as D (5 bases). The CDR3 totals 17 residues. V shed 3 bases and J shed 5 bases, with 22 bases lying between them. The germline gives CDR1 MDHEN, CDR2 SYDVKM.

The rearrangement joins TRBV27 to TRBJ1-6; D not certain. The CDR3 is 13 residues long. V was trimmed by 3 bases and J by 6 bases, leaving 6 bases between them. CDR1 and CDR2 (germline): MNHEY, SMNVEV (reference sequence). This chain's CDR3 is CASSFKSNSPLHF. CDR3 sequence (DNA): TGTGCCAGCAGTTTTAAGAGTAATTCACCCCTCCACTTT.

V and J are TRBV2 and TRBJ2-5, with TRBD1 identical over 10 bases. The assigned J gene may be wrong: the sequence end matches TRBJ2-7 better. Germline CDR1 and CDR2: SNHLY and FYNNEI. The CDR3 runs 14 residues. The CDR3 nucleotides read TGTGCCAGCAGAACCGGGACAGGGGCTCGCGAGCAGTACTTC. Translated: CASRTGTGAREQYF.

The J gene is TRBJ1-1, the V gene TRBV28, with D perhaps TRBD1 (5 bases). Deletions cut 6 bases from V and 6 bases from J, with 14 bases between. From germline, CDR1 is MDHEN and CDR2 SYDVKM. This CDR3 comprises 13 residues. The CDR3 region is CASSRQGGAEAFF. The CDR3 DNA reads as TGTGCCAGCAGCCGCCAGGGAGGGGCTGAAGCTTTCTTT. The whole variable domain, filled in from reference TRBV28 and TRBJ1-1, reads DVKVTQSSRYLVKRTGEKVFLECVQDMDHENMFWYRQDPGLGLRLIYFSYDVKMKEKGDIPEGYSVSREKKERFSLILESASTNQTSMYLCASSRQGGAEAFFGQGTRLTVV.

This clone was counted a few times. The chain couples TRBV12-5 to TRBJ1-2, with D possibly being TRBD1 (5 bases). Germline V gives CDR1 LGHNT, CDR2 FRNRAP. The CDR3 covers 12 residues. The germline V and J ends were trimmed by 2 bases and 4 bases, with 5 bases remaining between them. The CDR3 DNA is TGTGCTAGTGGTTTGAGGGGCTATGGCTACACCTTC. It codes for CASGLRGYGYTF.

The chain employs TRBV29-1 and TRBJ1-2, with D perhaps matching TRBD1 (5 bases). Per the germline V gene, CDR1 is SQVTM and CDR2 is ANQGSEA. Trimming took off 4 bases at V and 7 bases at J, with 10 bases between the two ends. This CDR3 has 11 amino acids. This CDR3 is CSVAGEIGYTF. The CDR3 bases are TGCAGCGTTGCGGGGGAAATTGGCTACACCTTC.

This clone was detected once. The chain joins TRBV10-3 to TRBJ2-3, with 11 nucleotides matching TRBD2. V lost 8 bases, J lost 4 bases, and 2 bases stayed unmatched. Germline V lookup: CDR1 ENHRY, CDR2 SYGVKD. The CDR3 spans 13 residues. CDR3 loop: CAILAGGSDTQYF. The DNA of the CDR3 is TGTGCCATCCTAGCGGGAGGATCAGATACGCAGTATTTT.

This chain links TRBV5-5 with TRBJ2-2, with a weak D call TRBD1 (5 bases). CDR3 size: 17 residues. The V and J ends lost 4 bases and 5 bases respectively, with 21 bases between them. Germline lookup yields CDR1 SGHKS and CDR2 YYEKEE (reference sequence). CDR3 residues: CASSQKRNRIATGELFF. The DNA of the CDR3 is TGTGCCAGCAGCCAAAAGAGAAACAGGATTGCTACCGGGGAGCTGTTTTTT.

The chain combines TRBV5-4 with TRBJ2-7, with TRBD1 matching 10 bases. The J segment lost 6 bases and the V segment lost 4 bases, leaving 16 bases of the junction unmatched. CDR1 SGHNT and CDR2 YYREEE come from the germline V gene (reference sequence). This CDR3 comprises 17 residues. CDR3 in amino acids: CASSPLGPDRGGVEQYF. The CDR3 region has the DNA TGTGCCAGCAGCCCCCTAGGTCCGGACAGGGGGGGTGTCGAGCAGTACTTC.

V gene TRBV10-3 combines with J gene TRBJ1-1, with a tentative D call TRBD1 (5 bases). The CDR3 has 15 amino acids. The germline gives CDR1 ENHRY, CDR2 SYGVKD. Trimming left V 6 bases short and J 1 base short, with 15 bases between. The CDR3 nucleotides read TGTGCCATCAGATTACCGGGACTGAAGAACACTGAAGCTTTCTTT. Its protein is CAIRLPGLKNTEAFF.

The CDR3 nucleotides are TGTGCCAGCAAAAAAGCAGGGGGCACCGGGGAGCTGTTTTTT. Protein: CASKKAGGTGELFF. The chain is built from TRBV7-7 and TRBJ2-2; 7 bases match TRBD1. The V gene end was trimmed by 7 bases and the J gene end by 4 bases; junction bases not matched to a gene: 6. Germline assignment: CDR1 SSHAT and CDR2 FNYEAQ (reference sequence). This CDR3 comprises 14 residues.

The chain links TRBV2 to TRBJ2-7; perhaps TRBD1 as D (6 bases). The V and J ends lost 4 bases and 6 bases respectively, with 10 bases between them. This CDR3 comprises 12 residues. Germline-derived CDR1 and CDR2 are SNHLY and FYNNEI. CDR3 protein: CASSGDTLEQYF. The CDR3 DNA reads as TGTGCCAGCAGTGGGGACACCCTCGAGCAGTACTTC.

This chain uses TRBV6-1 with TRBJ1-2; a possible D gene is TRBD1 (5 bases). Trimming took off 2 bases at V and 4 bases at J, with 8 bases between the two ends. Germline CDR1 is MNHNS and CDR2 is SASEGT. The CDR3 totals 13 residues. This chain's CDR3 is CASSEPGGYGYTF. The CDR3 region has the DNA TGTGCCAGCAGTGAACCGGGGGGCTATGGCTACACCTTC.

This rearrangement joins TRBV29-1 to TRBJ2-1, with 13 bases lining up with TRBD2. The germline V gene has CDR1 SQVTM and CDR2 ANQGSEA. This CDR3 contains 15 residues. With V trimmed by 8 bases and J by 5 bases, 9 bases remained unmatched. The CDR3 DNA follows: TGCAGCTCCGCGGGGGGGACTAGCGGGGACAATGAGCAGTTCTTC. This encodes CSSAGGTSGDNEQFF.

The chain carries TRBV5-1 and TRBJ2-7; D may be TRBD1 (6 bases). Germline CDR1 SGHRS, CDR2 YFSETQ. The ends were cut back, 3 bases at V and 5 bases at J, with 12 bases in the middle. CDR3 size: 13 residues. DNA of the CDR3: TGCGCCAGCAGCTCGGGACAAGGGAACGAGCAGTACTTC. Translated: CASSSGQGNEQYF. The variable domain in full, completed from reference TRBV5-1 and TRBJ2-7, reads KAGVTQTPRYLIKTRGQQVTLSCSPISGHRSVSWYQQTPGQGLQFLFEYFSETQRNKGNFPGRFSGRQFSNSRSEMNVSTLELGDSALYLCASSSGQGNEQYFGPGTRLTVT.

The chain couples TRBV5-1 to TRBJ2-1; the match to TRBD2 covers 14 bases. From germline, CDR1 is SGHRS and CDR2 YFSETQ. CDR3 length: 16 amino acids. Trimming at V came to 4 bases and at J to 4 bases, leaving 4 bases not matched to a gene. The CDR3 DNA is TGCGCCAGCAGCCCCCGGACTAGCGGGAGGTACAATGAGCAGTTCTTC. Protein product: CASSPRTSGRYNEQFF.

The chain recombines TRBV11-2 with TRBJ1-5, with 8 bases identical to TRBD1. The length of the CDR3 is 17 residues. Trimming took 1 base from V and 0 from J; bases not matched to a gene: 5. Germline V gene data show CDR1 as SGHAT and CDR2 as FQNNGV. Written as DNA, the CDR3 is TGTGCCAGCAGCTTAGCCATGACAGGGGATAGCAATCAGCCCCAGCATTTT. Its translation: CASSLAMTGDSNQPQHF.

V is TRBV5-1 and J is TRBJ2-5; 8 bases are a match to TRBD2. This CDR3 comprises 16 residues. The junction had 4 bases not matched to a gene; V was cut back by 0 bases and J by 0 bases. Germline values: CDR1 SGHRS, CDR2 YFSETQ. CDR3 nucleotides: TGCGCCAGCAGCTTGGCCCCAGCGGGAGACCAAGAGACCCAGTACTTC. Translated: CASSLAPAGDQETQYF.

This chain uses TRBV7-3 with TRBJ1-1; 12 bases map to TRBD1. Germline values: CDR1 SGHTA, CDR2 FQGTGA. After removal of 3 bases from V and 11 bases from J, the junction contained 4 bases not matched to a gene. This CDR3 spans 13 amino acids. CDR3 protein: CASSLGQGASAFF. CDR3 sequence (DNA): TGTGCCAGCAGCTTGGGACAGGGGGCGTCGGCTTTCTTT.